Following are 24 T cell receptor beta chains from one sample sequenced in a study of blood T cell repertoires in COVID-19. Data came from immunoSEQ multiplex PCR; TCRdb stores just in-frame clones and leaves some out. The sample yields approximately 70,000 clones, 70% to 90% seen once. Source material: peripheral blood. These receptors were collected from a woman in her fifties or sixties with COVID-19, enrolled during active disease.

The rearrangement links TRBV4-2 to TRBJ2-1; 10 nucleotides match TRBD2. CDR1 is LGHNA and CDR2 is YNFKEQ in the germline V gene. There are 16 residues in the CDR3. V was pared by 4 bases and J by 1 base, with 4 bases of the junction left unmatched. For the CDR3, the DNA is TGTGCCAGCAGCCCTCGGACTAGCGGATCCTACAATGAGCAGTTCTTC. Amino acids: CASSPRTSGSYNEQFF.

In this sample, this clone turned up once. The chain carries TRBV4-1 and TRBJ2-5; 7 bases map to TRBD2. The CDR3 loop spans 13 amino acids. After removal of 2 bases from V and 13 bases from J, the junction contained 10 bases not matched to a gene. The germline CDR1 and CDR2 sequences are MGHRA and YSYEKL. Here the CDR3 reads CASSQLFGGIRYF. In DNA form, the CDR3 reads TGCGCCAGCAGCCAACTATTCGGGGGGATCCGGTACTTC.

The genes are TRBV7-9 and TRBJ2-1; D uncertain. The CDR3 has 12 amino acids. Trimming left V 2 bases short and J 6 bases short, with 5 bases between. Germline loops: CDR1 SEHNR, CDR2 FQNEAQ (reference sequence). The CDR3 DNA is TGTGCCAGCAGCTTAATCGTCAATGAGCAGTTCTTC. Its protein is CASSLIVNEQFF.

This clone was counted a single time. V is TRBV4-2 and J is TRBJ2-7, with D perhaps matching TRBD2 (6 bases). Germline assignment: CDR1 LGHNA and CDR2 YNFKEQ. This CDR3 is 15 amino acids long. V dropped 1 base and J dropped 5 bases, with 15 bases sitting between them. As DNA, the CDR3 is TGTGCCAGCAGCCAAGCGGCCGGGGGACGGGACGAGCAGTACTTC. Its translation is CASSQAAGGRDEQYF.

The rearrangement links TRBV9 to TRBJ2-7, with 9 bases aligning to TRBD2. This CDR3 comprises 15 residues. The germline V gene encodes CDR1 SGDLS and CDR2 YYNGEE. Trimming took 1 base from V and 6 from J; bases not matched to a gene: 8. CDR3 sequence: CASSVRREGRGEQYF. CDR3 DNA sequence: TGTGCCAGCAGCGTAAGGCGGGAGGGCCGGGGCGAGCAGTACTTC.

This sequence joins TRBV2 and TRBJ1-1, with 8 nucleotides matching TRBD1. The CDR3 sequence is 15 residues long. Germline values: CDR1 SNHLY, CDR2 FYNNEI. With 2 bases clipped from V and 1 base from J, the junction kept 3 bases outside the gene matches. The CDR3 region is CASSENQGANTEAFF. Written as DNA, the CDR3 is TGTGCCAGCAGTGAAAATCAGGGGGCGAACACTGAAGCTTTCTTT.

The CDR3 protein is CASSRTGANQPQHF. The CDR3 coding sequence is TGTGCCAGCAGTAGGACAGGGGCGAATCAGCCCCAGCATTTT. The chain couples TRBV25-1 to TRBJ1-5; TRBD1 matches at 9 bases. Trimming at V came to 5 bases and at J to 4 bases, leaving 3 bases not matched to a gene. This CDR3 comprises 14 residues. Germline V gene lookup returns CDR1 MGHDK and CDR2 SYGVNS. Looking up the rest from reference TRBV25-1 and TRBJ1-5 gives the full variable domain: EADIYQTPRYLVIGTGKKITLECSQTMGHDKMYWYQQDPGMELHLIHYSYGVNSTEKGDLSSESTVSRIRTEHFPLTLESARPSHTSQYLCASSRTGANQPQHFGDGTRLSIL.

This clone was seen only once. One end of the junction is discordant with germline, which a read error may explain. The rearrangement links TRBV30 to TRBJ1-6; 7 positions agree with TRBD1. The CDR3 covers 16 residues. Germline V gives CDR1 GTSNPN, CDR2 SVGIG (reference sequence). CDR3 sequence (DNA): TGTGCCTGGAGTGCAGGGCACAGGGGTTATAGTTCACCCCTCCACTTT. The encoded protein is CAWSAGHRGYSSPLHF.

V gene TRBV9 combines with J gene TRBJ2-2; 10 nucleotides agree with TRBD2. Germline V gene data show CDR1 as SGDLS and CDR2 as YYNGEE. J was trimmed by 4 bases and V by 4 bases; bases with no gene match: 4. The CDR3 consists of 15 residues. The DNA for the CDR3 is TGTGCCAGCAGCACCGGGACTAGCGTCACCGGGGAGCTGTTTTTT. Translated: CASSTGTSVTGELFF.

V and J are TRBV6-2 or TRBV6-3 and TRBJ2-1; 13 nucleotides agree with TRBD2. CDR3 length equals 16 residues. V was clipped by 6 bases and J by 5 bases; unmatched bases: 7. Germline V CDR1 and CDR2: MNHEY, SVGEGT. The CDR3 is CASSRILAGGDNEQFF. The CDR3 coding sequence is TGTGCCAGCAGCCGTATACTAGCGGGAGGGGACAATGAGCAGTTCTTC.

The chain recombines TRBV6-5 with TRBJ2-5, with D perhaps TRBD1 (6 bases). V gave up 5 bases and J gave up 5 bases, with 18 bases separating them. Germline lookup yields CDR1 MNHEY and CDR2 SVGAGI. The CDR3 is made up of 15 amino acids. This CDR3 is CASSLRGGDGETQYF. The CDR3 nucleotides are TGTGCCAGCAGTCTCCGTGGGGGCGATGGGGAGACCCAGTACTTC.

This chain joins TRBV19 and TRBJ2-2; TRBD2 aligns across 10 bases. Germline assignment: CDR1 LNHDA and CDR2 SQIVND (reference sequence). V shed 5 bases, J shed 1 base, and the junction held 4 bases outside the gene matches. The CDR3 is 16 residues long. For the CDR3, the DNA is TGTGCCAGTAGTCCTTGGACTAGCGGGAACACCGGGGAGCTGTTTTTT. Protein product: CASSPWTSGNTGELFF.

V gene TRBV3-1 (or the pseudogene TRBV3-2) combines with J gene TRBJ1-1; D perhaps matches TRBD1 (5 bases). The V gene lost 0 bases and the J gene lost 10 bases, with 15 bases spanning the gap. Germline loops: CDR1 LGHDT, CDR2 YNNKEL (reference sequence). This CDR3 is 14 amino acids long. CDR3 region: CASSQDSLRRGAFF. In nucleotides, the CDR3 is TGTGCCAGCAGCCAAGATTCTCTCCGGAGGGGAGCTTTCTTT.

This chain uses TRBV19 with TRBJ2-1; tentatively, D is TRBD2 (5 bases). The CDR3 covers 13 residues. Germline values: CDR1 LNHDA, CDR2 SQIVND (reference sequence). Trimming took 5 bases from V and 3 from J, leaving 8 bases between them. The CDR3 DNA is TGTGCCAGTAGTCCCGGGGTCTACAATGAGCAGTTCTTC. Residues: CASSPGVYNEQFF. The whole variable domain, filled in from reference TRBV19 and TRBJ2-1, reads DGGITQSPKYLFRKEGQNVTLSCEQNLNHDAMYWYRQDPGQGLRLIYYSQIVNDFQKGDIAEGYSVSREKKESFPLTVTSAQKNPTAFYLCASSPGVYNEQFFGPGTRLTVL.

This clone was detected only once. The DNA of the CDR3 is TGTGCCAGCTCACCACAAGCAGGGCTGACCGGGGAGCTGTTTTTT. Its translation is CASSPQAGLTGELFF. The rearrangement links TRBV18 to TRBJ2-2; D is possibly TRBD1 (5 bases). The CDR3 contains 15 residues. Germline V gene data show CDR1 as KGHSH and CDR2 as LQKENI. The V end lost 1 base, the J end lost 5 bases, and 11 bases lay between the germline ends.

The chain employs TRBV7-2 and TRBJ2-7; 14 bases align to TRBD2. The trim removed 1 base at V and 4 bases at J, leaving 9 bases unmatched. CDR3 length: 18 residues. From germline, CDR1 is SGHTA and CDR2 FQGNSA. The chain's CDR3 is CASSLGLAGGRMRYEQYF. The CDR3 nucleotides read TGTGCCAGCAGCTTAGGACTAGCGGGAGGGAGAATGCGATACGAGCAGTACTTC. Based on the CDR3 plus reference TRBV7-2 and TRBJ2-7, the full variable domain is GAGVSQSPSNKVTEKGKDVELRCDPISGHTALYWYRQSLGQGLEFLIYFQGNSAPDKSGLPSDRFSAERTGGSVSTLTIQRTQQEDSAVYLCASSLGLAGGRMRYEQYFGPGTRLTVT.

This chain uses TRBV12-3 or TRBV12-4 with TRBJ1-1; no clear D. The CDR3 sequence is 13 residues long. The V end lost 5 bases, the J end lost 1 base, and 8 bases lay between the germline ends. The CDR3 here is CASSAGPNTEAFF. The CDR3 DNA follows: TGTGCCAGCAGTGCCGGTCCGAACACTGAAGCTTTCTTT.

The gene calls are TRBV28 and TRBJ1-5, with 7 bases matching TRBD1. In germline, CDR1 is MDHEN, CDR2 SYDVKM. V lost 3 bases and J lost 2; bases outside the gene matches: 10. The CDR3 consists of 17 residues. This CDR3 is CASSFAFGQGGNQPQHF. DNA of the CDR3: TGTGCCAGCAGTTTTGCGTTCGGGCAGGGGGGCAATCAGCCCCAGCATTTT.

V gene TRBV5-1 combines with J gene TRBJ2-4; TRBD2 might be the D (5 bases). Germline values: CDR1 SGHRS, CDR2 YFSETQ. The CDR3 is 17 residues long. V gave up 0 bases and J gave up 0 bases, with 13 bases separating them. The CDR3 is CASSLAAGGKAKNIQYF. The CDR3 DNA is TGCGCCAGCAGCTTGGCGGCGGGTGGTAAAGCCAAAAACATTCAGTACTTC.

V gene TRBV5-1 combines with J gene TRBJ2-7; tentative D call: TRBD2 (5 bases). With 0 bases removed from V and 5 bases from J, the gap between germline ends came to 18 bases. CDR1 and CDR2 from the germline V gene are SGHRS and YFSETQ. The CDR3 is made up of 16 amino acids. CDR3 region: CASSLDFGRAWDEQYF. The CDR3, as DNA: TGCGCCAGCAGCTTGGACTTTGGGCGGGCGTGGGACGAGCAGTACTTC. The whole variable domain, remainder taken from reference TRBV5-1 and TRBJ2-7, is KAGVTQTPRYLIKTRGQQVTLSCSPISGHRSVSWYQQTPGQGLQFLFEYFSETQRNKGNFPGRFSGRQFSNSRSEMNVSTLELGDSALYLCASSLDFGRAWDEQYFGPGTRLTVT.

The genes are TRBV5-4 and TRBJ2-5, with 7 bases identical to TRBD1. Germline V gene lookup returns CDR1 SGHNT and CDR2 YYREEE (reference sequence). This CDR3 spans 16 amino acids. V gave up 5 bases and J gave up 4 bases; unmatched junction bases: 14. In DNA form, the CDR3 reads TGTGCCAGCAGTTCCCGACAGGGATCTTTGGGAGAGACCCAGTACTTC. Its protein product is CASSSRQGSLGETQYF.

This chain uses TRBV10-3 with TRBJ1-1; no clear D. The CDR3 has 16 residues. Germline loops: CDR1 ENHRY, CDR2 SYGVKD. V shed 0 bases and J shed 1 base, with 12 bases lying between them. CDR3 protein: CAISESEFRRNTEAFF. The CDR3 DNA reads as TGTGCCATCAGTGAGTCGGAGTTTCGGCGGAACACTGAAGCTTTCTTT.

J is TRBJ2-7 and V is TRBV30, with 8 positions matching TRBD1. There are 13 residues in the CDR3. The V gene end was trimmed by 2 bases and the J gene end by 3 bases; junction bases not matched to a gene: 3. Germline values: CDR1 GTSNPN, CDR2 SVGIG (reference sequence). The CDR3 nucleotides read TGTGCCTGGAGTCAGGGGGCTTTCTACGAGCAGTACTTC. Translated, it gives CAWSQGAFYEQYF.

The genes are TRBV6-5 and TRBJ2-7; D perhaps matches TRBD2 (5 bases). Germline V gives CDR1 MNHEY, CDR2 SVGAGI. V gave up 0 bases and J gave up 2 bases, with 11 bases separating them. The length of the CDR3 is 15 residues. This CDR3 is CASSYSRAEPYEQYF. The CDR3 nucleotides read TGTGCCAGCAGTTACTCTCGAGCGGAGCCCTACGAGCAGTACTTC.